Following are 22 T cell receptor beta chains from one sample sequenced in a study of STAT3 mutations in large granular lymphocyte leukemia. Study-level points and caveats: At least one immunodominant TCR beta clonotype appeared in every T-cell large granular lymphocyte leukemia patient.

Profiling relied on immunoSEQ multiplex PCR, and the TCRdb table lists in-frame clones only, not all of them. The sample lists fewer than 8,000 clones; around 75% were seen once. Their target antigens are unknown. Sequencing was done on a sample of peripheral blood mononuclear cells. These receptors were taken from a woman in her forties with T-cell large granular lymphocyte leukemia. Some clones in this sample may be carry-over from other donors' samples.

This chain joins TRBV20-1 and TRBJ1-1; D is uncertain. The germline gives CDR1 DFQATT, CDR2 SNEGSKA (reference sequence). The CDR3 spans 9 residues. The CDR3 nucleotides are TGCACCCCAACGGCTGAAGCTTTCTTT. The encoded protein is CTPTAEAFF.

This clone occurred a few times. This chain uses TRBV4-1 with TRBJ2-1, with TRBD1 matching over 7 bases. Germline V gives CDR1 MGHRA, CDR2 YSYEKL. The ends lost 4 bases at V and 5 bases at J; junction bases unmatched: 8. The CDR3 has 15 amino acids. The CDR3 DNA is TGCGCCAGCAGCCCGAGACAGGGTTCGGACAATGAGCAGTTCTTC. Its translation is CASSPRQGSDNEQFF.

The V call is TRBV28, the J call TRBJ1-2; TRBD1 is a possible D gene (5 bases). From germline, CDR1 is MDHEN and CDR2 SYDVKM. V lost 4 bases, J lost 2 bases, and 14 bases lay in between. This CDR3 contains 15 residues. The CDR3 DNA follows: TGTGCCAGCAGTTCACCTGACGGGACCAACTATGGCTACACCTTC. Translated: CASSSPDGTNYGYTF.

The V and J genes are TRBV30 and TRBJ1-1; D is uncertain. The CDR3 is 13 amino acids. Germline values: CDR1 GTSNPN, CDR2 SVGIG (reference sequence). V gave up 6 bases and J gave up 3 bases, with 14 bases separating them. The DNA of the CDR3 is TGTGCCTGCCAGTTGAGCGGAGACACTGAAGCTTTCTTT. It translates to CACQLSGDTEAFF.

The rearrangement links TRBV29-1 to TRBJ1-1; maybe TRBD1 (5 bases). With 4 bases removed from V and 7 bases from J, the gap between germline ends came to 13 bases. Germline CDR1 SQVTM, CDR2 ANQGSEA. The CDR3 runs to 12 residues. The CDR3 nucleotides read TGCAGCGTTGGGGACCTAAGCGGTGAAGCTTTCTTT. This encodes CSVGDLSGEAFF. Full variable domain (rest looked up from reference TRBV29-1 and TRBJ1-1): SAVISQKPSRDICQRGTSLTIQCQVDSQVTMMFWYRQQPGQSLTLIATANQGSEATYESGFVIDKFPISRPNLTFSTLTVSNMSPEDSSIYLCSVGDLSGEAFFGQGTRLTVV.

V and J are TRBV15 and TRBJ2-7; 7 positions match TRBD2. Germline CDR1 reads LNHNV; CDR2 reads YYDKDF (reference sequence). The CDR3 loop spans 16 amino acids. The V gene end was trimmed by 0 bases and the J gene end by 3 bases; junction bases not matched to a gene: 8. The CDR3 DNA sequence: TGTGCCACCAGCAGAGATTACGGTAGCGGGCGCTACGAGCAGTACTTC. It yields the protein CATSRDYGSGRYEQYF.

V gene TRBV2 combines with J gene TRBJ2-7; D is uncertain. The length of the CDR3 is 13 residues. The V end lost 8 bases, the J end lost 3 bases, and 14 bases lay between the germline ends. Germline CDR1 and CDR2: SNHLY and FYNNEI. CDR3 protein: CASCLLDLYEQYF. CDR3 DNA sequence: TGTGCCAGCTGTCTCCTAGACCTCTACGAGCAGTACTTC.

This clone is labeled as large. The V gene is TRBV29-1, the J gene TRBJ2-5, with 8 positions matching TRBD2. V shed 6 bases and J 4 bases; nucleotides not matched to a gene: 19. Germline CDR1 reads SQVTM; CDR2 reads ANQGSEA. This CDR3 comprises 17 residues. The CDR3 sequence: CSVARVWSGSEGETQYF. CDR3 bases: TGCAGCGTGGCGAGGGTGTGGAGCGGGAGTGAGGGAGAGACCCAGTACTTC.

This chain connects TRBV4-3 to TRBJ2-5; D unresolved. Trimming removed 2 bases from V and 2 bases from J, with 6 bases in between. CDR3 length: 13 residues. Germline V gene lookup returns CDR1 LGHNA and CDR2 YSLEER. The CDR3 is CASSQLIQETQYF. CDR3 nucleotides: TGCGCCAGCAGCCAACTTATTCAAGAGACCCAGTACTTC.

The CDR3 here is CASSPYSGANVLTF. The DNA of the CDR3 is TGTGCCAGCAGTCCTTACTCTGGGGCCAACGTCCTGACTTTC. The V and J genes are TRBV27 and TRBJ2-6; D is ambiguous. CDR3 size: 14 residues. V was cut by 5 bases and J by 0 bases, with 5 bases left in between. Germline CDR1 MNHEY, CDR2 SMNVEV (reference sequence).

The chain carries TRBV5-1 and TRBJ2-7; 12 bases fit TRBD2. The CDR3 is made up of 15 amino acids. The junction had 7 bases not matched to a gene; V was cut back by 4 bases and J by 5 bases. Per the germline V gene, CDR1 is SGHRS and CDR2 is YFSETQ. The DNA for the CDR3 is TGCGCCAGCAGCATGAAGACTAGCGGGGGAGACGAGCAGTACTTC. Its translation: CASSMKTSGGDEQYF.

In its sample, this clone was seen a few times. The chain couples TRBV6-1 to TRBJ2-3; 7 nucleotides agree with TRBD2. V was clipped by 2 bases and J by 1 base; unmatched bases: 6. CDR1 and CDR2 (germline): MNHNS, SASEGT. The CDR3 spans 16 residues. As DNA, the CDR3 is TGTGCCAGCAGTGAATCGATAGCGGGCGGCACAGATACGCAGTATTTT. It codes for CASSESIAGGTDTQYF.

J is TRBJ2-1 and V is TRBV5-4; perhaps TRBD2 as D (5 bases). CDR3 length: 18 amino acids. The germline V gene has CDR1 SGHNT and CDR2 YYREEE (reference sequence). The V and J ends lost 0 bases and 2 bases respectively, with 18 bases between them. The CDR3 DNA is TGTGCCAGCAGCTTGGTCTTGCGGGCCCCGTTAGCCTACAATGAGCAGTTCTTC. Translated: CASSLVLRAPLAYNEQFF. Filled out from reference TRBV5-4 and TRBJ2-1, the complete variable domain reads ETGVTQSPTHLIKTRGQQVTLRCSSQSGHNTVSWYQQALGQGPQFIFQYYREEENGRGNFPPRFSGLQFPNYSSELNVNALELDDSALYLCASSLVLRAPLAYNEQFFGPGTRLTVL.

The J gene is TRBJ2-7, the V gene TRBV13; 8 bases map to TRBD2. The V and J ends lost 0 bases and 3 bases, in that order; junction bases with no gene match: 1. CDR3 length equals 14 residues. Germline V gene lookup returns CDR1 PRHDT and CDR2 FYEKMQ (reference sequence). Written as DNA, the CDR3 is TGTGCCAGCAGCTTAGGGCGGGGGGACTACGAGCAGTACTTC. This sequence encodes CASSLGRGDYEQYF.

This clone was detected once. The J gene is TRBJ2-7, the V gene TRBV4-2, with D perhaps matching TRBD1 or TRBD2 (6 bases each). Germline V gene lookup returns CDR1 LGHNA and CDR2 YNFKEQ. CDR3 length equals 15 residues. With 0 bases removed from V and 2 bases from J, the gap between germline ends came to 11 bases. This chain's CDR3 is CASSQDFGGPYEQYF. The DNA for the CDR3 is TGTGCCAGCAGCCAAGACTTCGGGGGCCCCTACGAGCAGTACTTC.

The V and J genes are TRBV30 and TRBJ1-2; D unclear. The CDR3 runs to 12 residues. Germline V lookup: CDR1 GTSNPN, CDR2 SVGIG (reference sequence). V was shortened by 8 bases and J by 3 bases, with 13 bases between the two germline ends. The DNA of the CDR3 is TGTGCCGGGGAGCGGGTTTACTATGGCTACACCTTC. Translation: CAGERVYYGYTF.

The rearrangement uses TRBV29-1 and TRBJ1-5, with TRBD1 matching 7 bases. From germline, CDR1 is SQVTM and CDR2 ANQGSEA. The CDR3 is 13 amino acids. With V trimmed by 6 bases and J by 1 base, 3 bases remained unmatched. The CDR3 DNA sequence: TGCAGCGTGTCCAGGGGGAGCAATCAGCCCCAGCATTTT. Translating it yields CSVSRGSNQPQHF.

This chain connects TRBV19 to TRBJ2-5; perhaps TRBD1 as D (5 bases). Germline V gene sequence: CDR1 LNHDA, CDR2 SQIVND (reference sequence). CDR3 length equals 14 residues. V shed 2 bases and J shed 4 bases, with 11 bases lying between them. This CDR3 reads CASSISTARETQYF. The CDR3 DNA reads as TGTGCCAGTAGTATATCGACAGCTCGAGAGACCCAGTACTTC.

The V and J genes are TRBV7-9 and TRBJ2-1; 8 bases fit TRBD1. From germline, CDR1 is SEHNR and CDR2 FQNEAQ (reference sequence). The CDR3 runs to 14 residues. The J segment lost 6 bases and the V segment lost 7 bases, leaving 8 bases of the junction unmatched. CDR3 protein: CASTDRGPSNEQFF. The CDR3 DNA sequence: TGTGCCAGCACCGACAGGGGACCTAGCAATGAGCAGTTCTTC.

As concerns this clone: Likely a read error: the CDR3 ends without its conserved phenylalanine or tryptophan. No DNA is shown, since the ends of the CDR3 on it are uncertain; the CDR3 is the one TCRdb lists. This chain joins TRBV1 and TRBJ2-7; the D call of TRBD2 is as the table states it, not checked on the DNA. TRBV1 is designated a pseudogene. Both ends counted, the CDR3 spans 11 residues. CDR3 residues: CTSSRTSGTTI.

This chain joins TRBV5-1 and TRBJ2-7, with D perhaps TRBD1 (6 bases). V lost 0 bases to trimming and J lost 1 base, with 11 bases between them. The CDR3 spans 15 residues. The germline V gene has CDR1 SGHRS and CDR2 YFSETQ. The CDR3 loop is CASSLAPGHSYEQYF. In DNA form, the CDR3 reads TGCGCCAGCAGCTTGGCCCCGGGACATTCCTACGAGCAGTACTTC. Full variable domain (outside the CDR3, taken from reference TRBV5-1 and TRBJ2-7): KAGVTQTPRYLIKTRGQQVTLSCSPISGHRSVSWYQQTPGQGLQFLFEYFSETQRNKGNFPGRFSGRQFSNSRSEMNVSTLELGDSALYLCASSLAPGHSYEQYFGPGTRLTVT.

The genes are TRBV7-9 and TRBJ2-7, with D possibly being TRBD1 or TRBD2 (5 bases each). Trimming stripped 1 base from V and 0 bases from J, with 10 bases between. This CDR3 has 15 residues. CDR1 is SEHNR, CDR2 FQNEAQ, per germline (reference sequence). Here the CDR3 reads CASSLGAGSSYEQYF. The CDR3 coding sequence is TGTGCCAGCAGCTTAGGGGCAGGGAGCTCCTACGAGCAGTACTTC.